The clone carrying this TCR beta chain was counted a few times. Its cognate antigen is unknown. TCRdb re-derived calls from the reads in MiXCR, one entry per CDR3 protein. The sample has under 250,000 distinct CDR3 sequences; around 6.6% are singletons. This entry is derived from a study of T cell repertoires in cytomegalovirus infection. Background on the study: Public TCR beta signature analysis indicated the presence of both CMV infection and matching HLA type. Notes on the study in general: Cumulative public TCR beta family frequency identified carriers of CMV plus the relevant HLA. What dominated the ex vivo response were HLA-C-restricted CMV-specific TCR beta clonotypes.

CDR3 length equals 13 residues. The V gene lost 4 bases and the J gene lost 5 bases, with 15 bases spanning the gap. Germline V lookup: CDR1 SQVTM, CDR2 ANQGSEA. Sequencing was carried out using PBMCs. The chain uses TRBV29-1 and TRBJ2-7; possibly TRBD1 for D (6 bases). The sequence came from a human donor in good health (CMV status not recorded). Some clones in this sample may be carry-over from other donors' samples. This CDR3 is CSVGTGKRHEQYF. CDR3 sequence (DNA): TGCAGCGTTGGTACAGGGAAGAGGCACGAGCAGTACTTC.